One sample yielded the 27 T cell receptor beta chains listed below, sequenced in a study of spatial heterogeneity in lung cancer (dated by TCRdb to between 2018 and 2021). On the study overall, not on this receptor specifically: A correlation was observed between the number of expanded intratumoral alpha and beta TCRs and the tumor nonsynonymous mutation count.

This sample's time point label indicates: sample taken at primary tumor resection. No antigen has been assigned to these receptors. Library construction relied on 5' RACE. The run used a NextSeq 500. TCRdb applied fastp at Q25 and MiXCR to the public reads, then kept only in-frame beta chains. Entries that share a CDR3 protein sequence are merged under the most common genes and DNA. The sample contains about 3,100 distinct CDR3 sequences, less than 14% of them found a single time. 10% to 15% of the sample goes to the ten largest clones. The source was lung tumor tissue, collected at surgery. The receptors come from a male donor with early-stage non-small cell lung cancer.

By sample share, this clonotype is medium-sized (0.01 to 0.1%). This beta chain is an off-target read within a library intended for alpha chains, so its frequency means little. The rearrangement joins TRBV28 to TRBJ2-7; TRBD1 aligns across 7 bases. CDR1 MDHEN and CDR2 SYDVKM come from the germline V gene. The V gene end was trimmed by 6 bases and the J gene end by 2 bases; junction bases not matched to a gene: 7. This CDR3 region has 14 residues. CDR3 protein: CASSPTGDTYEQYF. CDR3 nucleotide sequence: TGTGCCAGCAGCCCCACAGGGGATACCTACGAGCAGTACTTC.

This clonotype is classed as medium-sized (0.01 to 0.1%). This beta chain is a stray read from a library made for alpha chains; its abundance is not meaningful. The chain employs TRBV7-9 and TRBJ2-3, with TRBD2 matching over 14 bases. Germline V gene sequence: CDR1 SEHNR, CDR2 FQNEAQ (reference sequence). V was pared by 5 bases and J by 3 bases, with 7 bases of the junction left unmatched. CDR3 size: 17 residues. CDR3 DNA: TGTGCCAGCAGCCCGGGACTAGCGGGAGTCCGTACAGATACGCAGTATTTT. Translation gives CASSPGLAGVRTDTQYF.

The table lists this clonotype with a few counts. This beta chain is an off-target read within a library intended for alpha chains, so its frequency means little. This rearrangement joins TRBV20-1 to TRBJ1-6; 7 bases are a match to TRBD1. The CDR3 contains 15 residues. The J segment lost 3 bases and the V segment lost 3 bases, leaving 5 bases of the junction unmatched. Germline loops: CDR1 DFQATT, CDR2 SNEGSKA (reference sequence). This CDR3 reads CSASLAGGYNSPLHF. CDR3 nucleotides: TGCAGTGCTAGTTTGGCAGGGGGCTATAATTCACCCCTCCACTTT.

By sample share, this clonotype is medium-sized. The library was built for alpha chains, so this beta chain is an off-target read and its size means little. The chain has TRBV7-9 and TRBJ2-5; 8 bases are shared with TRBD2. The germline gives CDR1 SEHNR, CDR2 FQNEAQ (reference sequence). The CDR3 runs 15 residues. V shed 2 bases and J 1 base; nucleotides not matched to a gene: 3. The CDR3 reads CASSLTAGGQETQYF. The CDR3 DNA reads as TGTGCCAGCAGCTTAACGGCGGGGGGCCAAGAGACCCAGTACTTC.

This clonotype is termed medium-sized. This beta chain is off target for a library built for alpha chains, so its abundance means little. The CDR3 DNA reads as TGTGCCAGCAGTGCGGGGGGGGCAGTTCCCTACGAGCAGTACTTC. Translation: CASSAGGAVPYEQYF. This chain links TRBV12-3 or TRBV12-4 with TRBJ2-7, with 9 bases matching TRBD2. The V segment lost 5 bases and the J segment 2 bases; nucleotides outside the gene matches: 7. The CDR3 runs 15 residues.

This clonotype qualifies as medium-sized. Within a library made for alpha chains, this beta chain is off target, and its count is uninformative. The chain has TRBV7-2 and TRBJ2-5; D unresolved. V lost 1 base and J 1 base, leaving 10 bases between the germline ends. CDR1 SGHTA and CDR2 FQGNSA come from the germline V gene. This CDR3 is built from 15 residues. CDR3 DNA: TGTGCCAGCAGCTTAGTTGTCGGACCCCAAGAGACCCAGTACTTC. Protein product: CASSLVVGPQETQYF.

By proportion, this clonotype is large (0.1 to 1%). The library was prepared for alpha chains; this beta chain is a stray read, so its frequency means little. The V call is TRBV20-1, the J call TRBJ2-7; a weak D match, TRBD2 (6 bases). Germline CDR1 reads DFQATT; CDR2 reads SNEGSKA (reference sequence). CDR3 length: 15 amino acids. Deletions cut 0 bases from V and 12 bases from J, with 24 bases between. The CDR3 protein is CSAREAWRDPWRAYF. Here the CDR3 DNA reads TGCAGTGCTAGAGAGGCTTGGAGGGACCCGTGGCGGGCGTACTTC.

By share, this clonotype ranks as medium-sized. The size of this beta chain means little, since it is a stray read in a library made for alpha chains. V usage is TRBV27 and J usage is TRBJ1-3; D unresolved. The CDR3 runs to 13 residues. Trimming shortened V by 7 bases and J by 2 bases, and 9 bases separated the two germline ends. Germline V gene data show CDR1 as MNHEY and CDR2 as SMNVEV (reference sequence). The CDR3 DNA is TGTGCCAGCACCCCAGGACCTGGAAACACCATATATTTT. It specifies CASTPGPGNTIYF.

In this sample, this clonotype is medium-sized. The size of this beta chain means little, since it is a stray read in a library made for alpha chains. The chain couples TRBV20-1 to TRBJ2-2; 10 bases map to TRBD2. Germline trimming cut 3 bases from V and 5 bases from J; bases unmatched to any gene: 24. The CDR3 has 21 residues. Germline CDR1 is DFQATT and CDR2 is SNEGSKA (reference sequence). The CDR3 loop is CSASPPGDRPLAGVRTGELFF. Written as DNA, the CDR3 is TGCAGTGCTAGTCCCCCGGGCGACAGGCCCCTAGCGGGAGTTAGAACCGGGGAGCTGTTTTTT.

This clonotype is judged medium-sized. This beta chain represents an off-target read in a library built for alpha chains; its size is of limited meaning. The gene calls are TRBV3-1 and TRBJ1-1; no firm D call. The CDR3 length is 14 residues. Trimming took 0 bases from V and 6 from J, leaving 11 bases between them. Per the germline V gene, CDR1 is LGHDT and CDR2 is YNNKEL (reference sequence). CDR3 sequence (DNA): TGTGCCAGCAGCCAAGAAGAATTACACCCTGAAGCTTTCTTT. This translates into CASSQEELHPEAFF.

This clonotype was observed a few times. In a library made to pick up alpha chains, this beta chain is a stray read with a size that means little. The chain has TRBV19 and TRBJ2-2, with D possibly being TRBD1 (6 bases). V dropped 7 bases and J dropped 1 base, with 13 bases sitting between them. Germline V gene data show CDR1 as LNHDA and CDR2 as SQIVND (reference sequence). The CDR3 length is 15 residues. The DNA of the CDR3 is TGTGCCAGTACCACGGGACACGGGAACACCGGGGAGCTGTTTTTT. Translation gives CASTTGHGNTGELFF.

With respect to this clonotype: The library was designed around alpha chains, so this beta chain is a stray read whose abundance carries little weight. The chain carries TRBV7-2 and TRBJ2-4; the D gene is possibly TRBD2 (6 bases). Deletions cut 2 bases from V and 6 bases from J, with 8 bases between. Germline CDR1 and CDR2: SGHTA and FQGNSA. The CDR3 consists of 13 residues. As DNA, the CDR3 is TGTGCCAGCAGCTTACAGGGAGGAAACATTCAGTACTTC. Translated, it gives CASSLQGGNIQYF.

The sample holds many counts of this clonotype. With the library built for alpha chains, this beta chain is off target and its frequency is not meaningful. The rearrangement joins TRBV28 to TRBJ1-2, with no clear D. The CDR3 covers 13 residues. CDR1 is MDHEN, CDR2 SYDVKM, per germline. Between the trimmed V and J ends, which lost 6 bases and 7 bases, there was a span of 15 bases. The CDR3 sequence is CASRPPAGVGYTF. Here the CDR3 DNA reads TGTGCCAGCAGGCCCCCCGCTGGGGTTGGCTACACCTTC.

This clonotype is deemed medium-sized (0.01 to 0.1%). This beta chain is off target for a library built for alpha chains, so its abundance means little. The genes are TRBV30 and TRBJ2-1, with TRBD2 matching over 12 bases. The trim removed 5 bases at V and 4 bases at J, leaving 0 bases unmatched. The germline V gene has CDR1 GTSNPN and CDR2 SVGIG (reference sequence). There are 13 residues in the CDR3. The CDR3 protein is CAWGLAGYNEQFF. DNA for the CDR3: TGTGCCTGGGGACTAGCGGGGTACAATGAGCAGTTCTTC. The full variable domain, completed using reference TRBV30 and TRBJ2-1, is SQTIHQWPATLVQPVGSPLSLECTVEGTSNPNLYWYRQAAGRGLQLLFYSVGIGQISSEVPQNLSASRPQDRQFILSSKKLLLSDSGFYLCAWGLAGYNEQFFGPGTRLTVL.

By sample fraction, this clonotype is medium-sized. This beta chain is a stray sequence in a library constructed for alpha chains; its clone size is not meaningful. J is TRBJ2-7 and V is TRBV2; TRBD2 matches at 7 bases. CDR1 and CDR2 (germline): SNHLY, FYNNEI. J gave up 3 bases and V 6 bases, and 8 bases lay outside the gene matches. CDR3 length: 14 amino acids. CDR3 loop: CASSFRLALYEQYF. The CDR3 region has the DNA TGTGCCAGCAGCTTTCGACTAGCTCTCTACGAGCAGTACTTC. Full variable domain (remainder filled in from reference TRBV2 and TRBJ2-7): EPEVTQTPSHQVTQMGQEVILRCVPISNHLYFYWYRQILGQKVEFLVSFYNNEISEKSEIFDDQFSVERPDGSNFTLKIRSTKLEDSAMYFCASSFRLALYEQYFGPGTRLTVT.

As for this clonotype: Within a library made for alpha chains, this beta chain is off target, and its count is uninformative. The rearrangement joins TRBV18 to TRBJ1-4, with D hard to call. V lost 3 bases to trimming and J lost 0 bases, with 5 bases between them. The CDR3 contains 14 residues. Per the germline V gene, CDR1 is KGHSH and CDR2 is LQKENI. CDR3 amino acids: CASSPPATNEKLFF. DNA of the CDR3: TGTGCCAGCTCACCCCCGGCAACTAATGAAAAACTGTTTTTT.

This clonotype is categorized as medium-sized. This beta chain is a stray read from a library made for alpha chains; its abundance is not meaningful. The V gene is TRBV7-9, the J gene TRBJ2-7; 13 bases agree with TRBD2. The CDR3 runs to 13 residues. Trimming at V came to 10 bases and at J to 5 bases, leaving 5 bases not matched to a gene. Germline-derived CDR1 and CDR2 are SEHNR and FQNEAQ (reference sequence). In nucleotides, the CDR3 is TGTGCCACACAGACTAGCGGGAGGCACGAGCAGTACTTC. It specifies CATQTSGRHEQYF.

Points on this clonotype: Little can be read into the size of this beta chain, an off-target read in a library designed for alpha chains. CDR3 DNA sequence: TGTGCCAGCAGCTTAGGTCACAGAAGATCCTACGAGCAGTACTTC. Amino acids: CASSLGHRRSYEQYF. The rearrangement links TRBV7-8 to TRBJ2-7; D not resolved. This CDR3 spans 15 amino acids. Germline loops: CDR1 SGHVS, CDR2 FQNEAQ. Trimming stripped 1 base from V and 1 base from J, with 11 bases between.

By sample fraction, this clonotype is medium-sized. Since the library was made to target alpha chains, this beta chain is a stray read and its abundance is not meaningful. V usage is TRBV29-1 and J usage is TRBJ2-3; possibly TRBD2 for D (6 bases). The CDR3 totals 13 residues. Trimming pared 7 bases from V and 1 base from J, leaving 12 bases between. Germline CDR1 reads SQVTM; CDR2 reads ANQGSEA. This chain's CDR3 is CSGRGSGTDTQYF. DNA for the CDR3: TGCAGCGGCCGGGGGTCGGGCACAGATACGCAGTATTTT.

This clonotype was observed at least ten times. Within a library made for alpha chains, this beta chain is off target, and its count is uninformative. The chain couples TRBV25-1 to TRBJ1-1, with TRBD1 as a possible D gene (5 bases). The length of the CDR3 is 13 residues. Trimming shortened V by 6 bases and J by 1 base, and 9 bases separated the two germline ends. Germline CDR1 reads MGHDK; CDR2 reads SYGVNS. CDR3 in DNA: TGTGCCAGCAGGGAGACAGAGAACACTGAAGCTTTCTTT. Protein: CASRETENTEAFF.

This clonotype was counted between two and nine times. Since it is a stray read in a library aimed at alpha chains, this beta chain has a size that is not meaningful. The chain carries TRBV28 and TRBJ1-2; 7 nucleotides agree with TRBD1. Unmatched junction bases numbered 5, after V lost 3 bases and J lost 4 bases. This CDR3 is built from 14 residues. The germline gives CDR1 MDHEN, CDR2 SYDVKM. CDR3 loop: CASSFPGQLYGYTF. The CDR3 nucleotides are TGTGCCAGCAGTTTTCCGGGACAGCTCTATGGCTACACCTTC.

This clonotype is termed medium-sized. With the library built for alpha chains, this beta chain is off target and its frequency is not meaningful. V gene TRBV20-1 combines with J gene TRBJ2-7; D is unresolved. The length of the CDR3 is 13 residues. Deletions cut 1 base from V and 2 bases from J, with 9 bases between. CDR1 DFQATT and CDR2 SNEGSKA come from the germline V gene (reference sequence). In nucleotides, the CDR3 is TGCAGTGCTAGAGGCTTGCCAACCTACGAGCAGTACTTC. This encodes CSARGLPTYEQYF.

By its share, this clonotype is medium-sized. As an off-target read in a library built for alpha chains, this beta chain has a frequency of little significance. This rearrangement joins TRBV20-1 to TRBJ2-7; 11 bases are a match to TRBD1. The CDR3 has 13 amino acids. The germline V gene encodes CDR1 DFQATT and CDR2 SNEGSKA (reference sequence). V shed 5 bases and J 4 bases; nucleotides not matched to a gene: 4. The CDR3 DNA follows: TGCAGTGCTGGACAGGGGGCTGGGTACGAGCAGTACTTC. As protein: CSAGQGAGYEQYF.

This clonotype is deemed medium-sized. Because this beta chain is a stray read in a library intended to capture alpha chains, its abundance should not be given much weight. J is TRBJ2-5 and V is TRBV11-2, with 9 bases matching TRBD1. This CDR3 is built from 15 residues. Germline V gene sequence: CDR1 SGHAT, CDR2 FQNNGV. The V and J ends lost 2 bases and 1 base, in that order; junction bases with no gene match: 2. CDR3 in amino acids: CASSLWGQGQETQYF. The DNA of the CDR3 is TGTGCCAGCAGCTTATGGGGACAGGGCCAAGAGACCCAGTACTTC.

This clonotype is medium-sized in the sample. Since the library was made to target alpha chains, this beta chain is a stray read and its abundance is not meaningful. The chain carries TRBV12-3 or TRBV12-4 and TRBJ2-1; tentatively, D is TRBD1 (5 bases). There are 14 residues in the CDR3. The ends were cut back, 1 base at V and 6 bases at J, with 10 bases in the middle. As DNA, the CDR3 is TGTGCCAGCAGTTTAGGCTCTACAGGCAATGAGCAGTTCTTC. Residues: CASSLGSTGNEQFF.

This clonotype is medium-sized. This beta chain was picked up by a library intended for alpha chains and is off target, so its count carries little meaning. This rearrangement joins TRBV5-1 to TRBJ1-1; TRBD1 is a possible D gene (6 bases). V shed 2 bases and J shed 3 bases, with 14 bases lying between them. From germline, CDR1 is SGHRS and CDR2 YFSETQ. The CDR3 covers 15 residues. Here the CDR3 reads CASSFTGTGYTEAFF. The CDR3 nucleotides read TGCGCCAGCAGCTTCACAGGGACTGGGTACACTGAAGCTTTCTTT.

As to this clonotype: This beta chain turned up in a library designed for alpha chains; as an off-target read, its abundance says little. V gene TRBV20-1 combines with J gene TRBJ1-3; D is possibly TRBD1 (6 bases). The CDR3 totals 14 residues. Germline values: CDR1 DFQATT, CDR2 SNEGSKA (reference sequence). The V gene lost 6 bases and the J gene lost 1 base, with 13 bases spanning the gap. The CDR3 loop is CSARLGGSGNTIYF. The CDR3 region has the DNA TGCAGTGCCCGCCTAGGGGGGTCTGGAAACACCATATATTTT.